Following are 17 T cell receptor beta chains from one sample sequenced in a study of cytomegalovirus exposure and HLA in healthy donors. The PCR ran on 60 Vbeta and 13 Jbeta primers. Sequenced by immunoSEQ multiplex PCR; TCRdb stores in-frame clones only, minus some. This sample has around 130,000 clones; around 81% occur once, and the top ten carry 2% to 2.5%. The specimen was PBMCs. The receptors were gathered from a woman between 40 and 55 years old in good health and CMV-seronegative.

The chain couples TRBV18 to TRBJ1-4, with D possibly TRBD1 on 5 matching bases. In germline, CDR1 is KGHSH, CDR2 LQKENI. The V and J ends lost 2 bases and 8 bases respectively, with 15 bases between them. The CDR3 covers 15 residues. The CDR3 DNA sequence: TGTGCCAGCTCACCAAGAACCTCCAGGGAAGAAAAACTGTTTTTT. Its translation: CASSPRTSREEKLFF.

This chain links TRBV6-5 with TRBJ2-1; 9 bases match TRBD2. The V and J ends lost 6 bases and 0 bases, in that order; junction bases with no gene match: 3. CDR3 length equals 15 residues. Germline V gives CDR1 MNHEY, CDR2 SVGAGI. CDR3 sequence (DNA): TGTGCCAGCAGGGGACTAGCAGTCTCCTACAATGAGCAGTTCTTC. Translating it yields CASRGLAVSYNEQFF.

The DNA of the CDR3 is TGTGCCAGCAGTTTCAGGGCGGAGACTGAAGCTTTCTTT. Its protein is CASSFRAETEAFF. The chain uses TRBV6-9 and TRBJ1-1; tentatively, D is TRBD1 (5 bases). V dropped 4 bases and J dropped 5 bases, with 11 bases sitting between them. CDR3 length: 13 amino acids. Germline CDR1 reads MNHGY; CDR2 reads SVAAGI.

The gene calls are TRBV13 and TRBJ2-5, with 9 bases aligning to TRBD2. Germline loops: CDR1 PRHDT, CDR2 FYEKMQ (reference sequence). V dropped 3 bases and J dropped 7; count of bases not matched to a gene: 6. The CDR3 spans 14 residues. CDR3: CASSLTSGLGTQYF. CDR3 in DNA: TGTGCCAGCAGCTTGACTAGCGGTCTAGGGACCCAGTACTTC. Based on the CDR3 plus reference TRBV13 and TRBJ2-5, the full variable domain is AAGVIQSPRHLIKEKRETATLKCYPIPRHDTVYWYQQGPGQDPQFLISFYEKMQSDKGSIPDRFSAQQFSDYHSELNMSSLELGDSALYFCASSLTSGLGTQYFGPGTRLLVL.

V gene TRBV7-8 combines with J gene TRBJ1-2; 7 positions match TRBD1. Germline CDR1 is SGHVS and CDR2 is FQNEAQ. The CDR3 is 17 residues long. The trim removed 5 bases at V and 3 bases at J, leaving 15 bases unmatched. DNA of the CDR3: TGTGCCAGCAGCCCTTCGGTGACAGGGTCCCTGCACTATGGCTACACCTTC. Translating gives CASSPSVTGSLHYGYTF.

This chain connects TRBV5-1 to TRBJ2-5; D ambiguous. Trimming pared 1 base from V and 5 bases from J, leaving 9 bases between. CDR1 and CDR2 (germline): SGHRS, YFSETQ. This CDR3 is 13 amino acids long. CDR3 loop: CASSLNLEETQYF. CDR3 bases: TGCGCCAGCAGCTTGAACCTGGAGGAGACCCAGTACTTC.

The CDR3 is CASSSRTGFEAFF. As DNA, the CDR3 is TGTGCCAGCAGCTCACGGACAGGCTTTGAAGCTTTCTTT. V is TRBV7-2 and J is TRBJ1-1; 7 positions agree with TRBD1. CDR3 length equals 13 residues. Germline V gene sequence: CDR1 SGHTA, CDR2 FQGNSA. The V segment lost 4 bases and the J segment 7 bases; nucleotides outside the gene matches: 6.

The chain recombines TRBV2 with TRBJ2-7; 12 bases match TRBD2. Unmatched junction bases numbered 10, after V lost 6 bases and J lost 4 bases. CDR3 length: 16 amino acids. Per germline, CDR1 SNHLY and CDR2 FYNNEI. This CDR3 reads CASRHRTSGIDYEQYF. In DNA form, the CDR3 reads TGTGCCAGCAGGCATCGGACTAGCGGGATTGATTACGAGCAGTACTTC.

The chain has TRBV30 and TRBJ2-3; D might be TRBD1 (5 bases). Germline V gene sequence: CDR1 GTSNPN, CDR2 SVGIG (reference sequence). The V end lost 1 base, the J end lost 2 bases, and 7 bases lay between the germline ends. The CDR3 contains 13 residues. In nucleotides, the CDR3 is TGTGCCTGGAGTGAAGGGGACACAGATACGCAGTATTTT. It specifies CAWSEGDTDTQYF.

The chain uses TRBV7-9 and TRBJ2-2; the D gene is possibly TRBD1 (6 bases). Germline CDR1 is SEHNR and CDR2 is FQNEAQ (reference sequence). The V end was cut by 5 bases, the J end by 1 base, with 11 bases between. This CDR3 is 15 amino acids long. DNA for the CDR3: TGTGCCAGCAGCCGACGACAGGAGAACACCGGGGAGCTGTTTTTT. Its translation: CASSRRQENTGELFF. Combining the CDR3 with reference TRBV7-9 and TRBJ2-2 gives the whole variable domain DTGVSQNPRHKITKRGQNVTFRCDPISEHNRLYWYRQTLGQGPEFLTYFQNEAQLEKSRLLSDRFSAERPKGSFSTLEIQRTEQGDSAMYLCASSRRQENTGELFFGEGSRLTVL.

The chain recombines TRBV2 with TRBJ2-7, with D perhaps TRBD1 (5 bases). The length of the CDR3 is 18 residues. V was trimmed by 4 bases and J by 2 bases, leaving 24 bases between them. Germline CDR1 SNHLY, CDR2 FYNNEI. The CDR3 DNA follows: TGTGCCAGCAGTGTTGAGACAGCCTCTGGAAGGTCTACCTACGAGCAGTACTTC. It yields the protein CASSVETASGRSTYEQYF.

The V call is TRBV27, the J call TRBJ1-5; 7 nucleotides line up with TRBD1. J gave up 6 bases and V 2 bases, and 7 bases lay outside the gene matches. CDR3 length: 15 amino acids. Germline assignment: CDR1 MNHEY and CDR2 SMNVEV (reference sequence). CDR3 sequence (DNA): TGTGCCAGCAGTTTAATCAGGGGGACAAGTCAGCCCCAGCATTTT. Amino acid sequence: CASSLIRGTSQPQHF.

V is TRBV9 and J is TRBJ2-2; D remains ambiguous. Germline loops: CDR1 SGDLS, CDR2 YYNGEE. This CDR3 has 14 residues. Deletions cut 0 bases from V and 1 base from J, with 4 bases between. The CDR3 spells CASSVGGNTGELFF. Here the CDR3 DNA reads TGTGCCAGCAGCGTAGGAGGGAACACCGGGGAGCTGTTTTTT.

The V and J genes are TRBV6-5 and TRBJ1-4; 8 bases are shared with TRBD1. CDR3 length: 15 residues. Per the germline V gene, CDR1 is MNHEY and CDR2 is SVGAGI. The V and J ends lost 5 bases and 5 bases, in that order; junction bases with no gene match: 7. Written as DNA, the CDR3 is TGTGCCAGCAGTCCTACAGGGGGTCCAAATGAAAAACTGTTTTTT. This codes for CASSPTGGPNEKLFF.

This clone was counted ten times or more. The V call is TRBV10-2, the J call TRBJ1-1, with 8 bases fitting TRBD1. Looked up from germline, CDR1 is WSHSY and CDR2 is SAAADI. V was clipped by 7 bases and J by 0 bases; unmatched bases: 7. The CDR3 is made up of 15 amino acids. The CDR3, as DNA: TGCGCCAGCAAAGGGACAGGCAACCTGAACACTGAAGCTTTCTTT. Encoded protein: CASKGTGNLNTEAFF.

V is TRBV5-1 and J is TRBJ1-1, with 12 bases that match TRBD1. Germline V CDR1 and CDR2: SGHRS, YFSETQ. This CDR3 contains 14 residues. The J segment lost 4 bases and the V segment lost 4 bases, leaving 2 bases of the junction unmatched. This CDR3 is CASSLGQGATEAFF. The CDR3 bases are TGCGCCAGCAGCCTGGGACAGGGGGCCACTGAAGCTTTCTTT.

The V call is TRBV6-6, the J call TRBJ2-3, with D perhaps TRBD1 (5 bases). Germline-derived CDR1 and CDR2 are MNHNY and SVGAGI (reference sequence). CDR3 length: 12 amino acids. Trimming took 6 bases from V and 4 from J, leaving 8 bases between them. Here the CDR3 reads CASSGHPDTQYF. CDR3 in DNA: TGTGCCAGCAGCGGACATCCAGATACGCAGTATTTT.